One sample yielded the 28 T cell receptor beta chains listed below, sequenced in a study of radiation and T cells in renal cell carcinoma. Clones were sequenced by immunoSEQ multiplex PCR, and TCRdb holds only the in-frame ones, with some missing. The repertoire holds under 100,000 clones, more than 65% seen once, with about 7.2% in the top ten. Time point described: blood 4 weeks post-SBRT, at nephrectomy. Treatment meaning: 15 Gy SBRT to primary tumor, nephrectomy 4 weeks later. Here the sequenced sample was blood, taken from a patient whose treatment included radiotherapy and nephrectomy. The source is a man between 60 and 75 years old with renal cell carcinoma.

This chain connects TRBV27 to TRBJ2-7; D unclear. Germline CDR1 MNHEY, CDR2 SMNVEV (reference sequence). Trimming pared 6 bases from V and 5 bases from J, leaving 14 bases between. This CDR3 is built from 13 residues. The CDR3 DNA reads as TGTGCCAGCAGACTTACCCCCTTCCACGAGCAGTACTTC. Its translation: CASRLTPFHEQYF.

This clone was observed a handful of times. This chain links TRBV10-2 with TRBJ2-3; D possibly matches TRBD1 or TRBD2 (5 bases each). Germline V gene data show CDR1 as WSHSY and CDR2 as SAAADI. The V and J ends lost 2 bases and 4 bases respectively, with 10 bases between them. The CDR3 sequence is 14 residues long. The CDR3 DNA sequence: TGCGCCAGCAGTGAGGGGGCGCGGGCAGATACGCAGTATTTT. Its translation: CASSEGARADTQYF.

The chain carries TRBV10-2 and TRBJ2-2; D might be TRBD1 (5 bases). V was cut by 8 bases and J by 7 bases, with 8 bases left in between. The CDR3 totals 11 residues. Germline loops: CDR1 WSHSY, CDR2 SAAADI. The CDR3 region is CASSRGGELFF. CDR3 coding DNA: TGCGCCAGCTCAAGGGGCGGGGAGCTGTTTTTT.

The chain carries TRBV4-3 and TRBJ2-5; D not resolved. The end of the DNA fits TRBJ2-7 better, so the J call may be wrong. This CDR3 spans 14 amino acids. The germline CDR1 and CDR2 sequences are LGHNA and YSLEER. The CDR3 spells CASSQPMKDYEQYF. The CDR3 nucleotides are TGCGCCAGCAGCCAACCCATGAAAGACTACGAGCAGTACTTC.

J is TRBJ1-4 and V is TRBV9; no reliable D call. Germline V lookup: CDR1 SGDLS, CDR2 YYNGEE. This CDR3 has 14 amino acids. V was clipped by 4 bases and J by 5 bases, with 12 bases between them. CDR3 region: CASSLRGENEKLFF. CDR3 nucleotides: TGTGCCAGCAGCCTACGTGGAGAGAATGAAAAACTGTTTTTT. Based on the CDR3 plus reference TRBV9 and TRBJ1-4, the full variable domain is DSGVTQTPKHLITATGQRVTLRCSPRSGDLSVYWYQQSLDQGLQFLIQYYNGEERAKGNILERFSAQQFPDLHSELNLSSLELGDSALYFCASSLRGENEKLFFGSGTQLSVL.

The chain combines TRBV9 with TRBJ1-3; 7 bases are a match to TRBD1. Trimming took 4 bases from V and 4 from J; bases not matched to a gene: 8. There are 15 residues in the CDR3. Germline CDR1 is SGDLS and CDR2 is YYNGEE. CDR3 coding DNA: TGTGCCAGCAGCCCCACAGGGGCTACCGGAAACACCATATATTTT. Its translation is CASSPTGATGNTIYF. The variable domain in full, completed from reference TRBV9 and TRBJ1-3, reads DSGVTQTPKHLITATGQRVTLRCSPRSGDLSVYWYQQSLDQGLQFLIQYYNGEERAKGNILERFSAQQFPDLHSELNLSSLELGDSALYFCASSPTGATGNTIYFGEGSWLTVV.

The chain carries TRBV19 and TRBJ2-1; D possibly corresponds to TRBD1 (7 bases). The V gene's germline CDR1 is LNHDA and CDR2 SQIVND (reference sequence). The CDR3 is 15 residues long. The ends were cut back, 5 bases at V and 5 bases at J, with 16 bases in the middle. CDR3 sequence: CASSPDRDWDNEQFF. The DNA of the CDR3 is TGTGCCAGTAGTCCAGACAGGGACTGGGACAATGAGCAGTTCTTC.

The chain recombines TRBV7-3 with TRBJ2-2; 9 nucleotides line up with TRBD2. This CDR3 is 16 amino acids long. In germline, CDR1 is SGHTA, CDR2 FQGTGA. With V trimmed by 2 bases and J by 2 bases, 3 bases remained unmatched. The CDR3 DNA follows: TGTGCCAGCAGCTTATTAGCGGGGGTTAACACCGGGGAGCTGTTTTTT. It encodes CASSLLAGVNTGELFF.

The chain links TRBV5-6 to TRBJ2-5; 12 positions agree with TRBD2. CDR3 size: 16 residues. CDR1 SGHDT and CDR2 YYEEEE come from the germline V gene. The J segment lost 2 bases and the V segment lost 0 bases, leaving 2 bases of the junction unmatched. CDR3 sequence (DNA): TGTGCCAGCAGCTTGGTCCTAGCGGGAGGGCAAGAGACCCAGTACTTC. Residues: CASSLVLAGGQETQYF.

J is TRBJ2-1 and V is TRBV7-2, with D uncertain. Trimming pared 5 bases from V and 6 bases from J, leaving 11 bases between. CDR1 is SGHTA, CDR2 FQGNSA, per germline. The length of the CDR3 is 13 residues. CDR3: CASSLLRANEQFF. The DNA of the CDR3 is TGTGCCAGCAGCCTCCTAAGGGCCAATGAGCAGTTCTTC.

This sequence joins TRBV7-2 and TRBJ2-5; D is perhaps TRBD1 (5 bases). Looked up from germline, CDR1 is SGHTA and CDR2 is FQGNSA. Trimming removed 4 bases at V and 1 base at J, with 7 bases between. The length of the CDR3 is 13 residues. The CDR3 sequence is CASSSDSQETQYF. CDR3 DNA sequence: TGTGCCAGCAGCTCCGACAGCCAAGAGACCCAGTACTTC.

The chain links TRBV28 to TRBJ1-4; D gene ambiguous. Trimming shortened V by 2 bases and J by 7 bases, and 8 bases separated the two germline ends. Germline V gives CDR1 MDHEN, CDR2 SYDVKM. This CDR3 has 13 amino acids. CDR3: CASSLVQTEKLFF. CDR3 coding DNA: TGTGCCAGCAGTTTAGTGCAGACTGAAAAACTGTTTTTT.

The chain has TRBV7-2 and TRBJ1-6, with D unclear. The CDR3 consists of 12 residues. The V end lost 5 bases, the J end lost 7 bases, and 6 bases lay between the germline ends. Germline CDR1 reads SGHTA; CDR2 reads FQGNSA. This CDR3 is CASSPANSPLHF. Written as DNA, the CDR3 is TGTGCCAGCAGCCCCGCGAATTCACCCCTCCACTTT.

The V and J genes are TRBV14 and TRBJ2-5; TRBD2 might be the D (6 bases). V lost 5 bases and J lost 6, with 25 bases in between. CDR3 length equals 17 residues. Looked up from germline, CDR1 is SGHDN and CDR2 is FVKESK. DNA for the CDR3: TGTGCCAGCAGCGCGGGACGATCGGATCAAGGAACGAAGACCCAGTACTTC. As protein: CASSAGRSDQGTKTQYF.

The chain carries TRBV7-2 and TRBJ2-7; 9 nucleotides align to TRBD1. This CDR3 is 14 amino acids long. From germline, CDR1 is SGHTA and CDR2 FQGNSA. V was pared by 5 bases and J by 6 bases, with 8 bases of the junction left unmatched. CDR3 DNA: TGTGCCAGCAGCCTGGGACAGGGAAAGAGCGAGCAGTACTTC. This translates into CASSLGQGKSEQYF.

The J gene is TRBJ2-5, the V gene TRBV18, with a possible D match to TRBD2 (6 bases). The CDR3 is made up of 16 amino acids. Germline CDR1 reads KGHSH; CDR2 reads LQKENI. V lost 4 bases to trimming and J lost 1 base, with 16 bases between them. The CDR3 sequence: CASSQDLAVIQETQYF. As DNA, the CDR3 is TGTGCCAGCTCACAAGATTTAGCGGTGATCCAAGAGACCCAGTACTTC.

This clone has a handful of counts. Here the CDR3 reads CASSTTENTEAFF. The CDR3 DNA reads TGTGCCAGCAGTACTACAGAGAACACTGAAGCTTTCTTT. This sequence joins TRBV28 and TRBJ1-1; D is undetermined. This CDR3 is 13 amino acids long. Per the germline V gene, CDR1 is MDHEN and CDR2 is SYDVKM. The V end lost 5 bases, the J end lost 1 base, and 8 bases lay between the germline ends.

This clone has more than one count but fewer than ten. This chain connects TRBV4-1 to TRBJ2-7, with a possible D match to TRBD2 (7 bases). The CDR3 is made up of 14 amino acids. Germline lookup yields CDR1 MGHRA and CDR2 YSYEKL. V was cut by 1 base and J by 2 bases, with 9 bases left in between. The DNA for the CDR3 is TGCGCCAGCAGCCAAGGGGGGGGCCCCTACGAGCAGTACTTC. Translated: CASSQGGGPYEQYF.

The V gene is TRBV9, the J gene TRBJ1-5; no definite D call. The CDR3 totals 15 residues. The germline V gene has CDR1 SGDLS and CDR2 YYNGEE. Deletions cut 5 bases from V and 3 bases from J, with 15 bases between. CDR3 in DNA: TGTGCCAGCAGTCGAGACCCCGGCCCCAATCAGCCCCAGCATTTT. Encoded protein: CASSRDPGPNQPQHF.

This chain connects TRBV7-9 to TRBJ2-1; possibly TRBD2 for D (7 bases). The germline gives CDR1 SEHNR, CDR2 FQNEAQ (reference sequence). The CDR3 runs 16 residues. Deletions cut 1 base from V and 6 bases from J, with 16 bases between. CDR3 protein: CASSLVLGGDLNEQFF. CDR3 DNA: TGTGCCAGCAGCTTAGTTCTAGGGGGGGACCTCAATGAGCAGTTCTTC. Supplemented by reference TRBV7-9 and TRBJ2-1, the full variable domain reads DTGVSQNPRHKITKRGQNVTFRCDPISEHNRLYWYRQTLGQGPEFLTYFQNEAQLEKSRLLSDRFSAERPKGSFSTLEIQRTEQGDSAMYLCASSLVLGGDLNEQFFGPGTRLTVL.

The gene calls are TRBV10-3 and TRBJ2-1; TRBD2 matches at 7 bases. The CDR3 consists of 14 residues. V lost 5 bases to trimming and J lost 3 bases; unmatched junction nucleotides: 4. CDR1 and CDR2 (germline): ENHRY, SYGVKD. CDR3 sequence reads: CAISPGLDYNEQFF. Here the CDR3 DNA reads TGTGCCATCAGTCCAGGACTAGACTACAATGAGCAGTTCTTC.

V and J are TRBV7-9 and TRBJ1-1; D is uncertain. Trimming took off 3 bases at V and 2 bases at J, with 7 bases between the two ends. The CDR3 is made up of 13 amino acids. The germline gives CDR1 SEHNR, CDR2 FQNEAQ (reference sequence). Here the CDR3 reads CASSFGRNTEAFF. Here the CDR3 DNA reads TGTGCCAGCAGCTTTGGGCGTAACACTGAAGCTTTCTTT.

This clone was observed at least ten times. This chain joins TRBV4-1 and TRBJ2-7; 7 nucleotides line up with TRBD1. In germline, CDR1 is MGHRA, CDR2 YSYEKL. The ends lost 0 bases at V and 3 bases at J; junction bases unmatched: 5. The CDR3 length is 15 residues. The CDR3 loop reads CASSQETGQFYEQYF. As DNA, the CDR3 is TGCGCCAGCAGCCAAGAAACGGGACAGTTCTACGAGCAGTACTTC.

This chain links TRBV21-1 with TRBJ2-7; the table gives TRBD2 as D, unverified against the DNA. TRBV21-1 is listed as a pseudogene. The CDR3 totals 15 residues. The CDR3 spells CASLTSGSLSGEQYF. Written as DNA, the CDR3 is TGTGCCAGCTTGACTAGCGGGAGTCTCTCGGGGGAGCAGTACTTC.

The genes are TRBV19 and TRBJ2-7; 15 bases fit TRBD2. There are 16 residues in the CDR3. Germline lookup yields CDR1 LNHDA and CDR2 SQIVND (reference sequence). The ends lost 11 bases at V and 6 bases at J; junction bases unmatched: 14. CDR3 sequence: CASHPGLAGGPREQYF. The CDR3 DNA follows: TGTGCCTCCCACCCCGGACTAGCGGGAGGGCCGCGCGAGCAGTACTTC. Filled out from reference TRBV19 and TRBJ2-7, the complete variable domain reads DGGITQSPKYLFRKEGQNVTLSCEQNLNHDAMYWYRQDPGQGLRLIYYSQIVNDFQKGDIAEGYSVSREKKESFPLTVTSAQKNPTAFYLCASHPGLAGGPREQYFGPGTRLTVT.

The chain is built from TRBV19 and TRBJ1-2, with D possibly TRBD1 on 5 matching bases. The CDR3 has 13 residues. The germline gives CDR1 LNHDA, CDR2 SQIVND (reference sequence). Trimming shortened V by 11 bases and J by 7 bases, and 20 bases separated the two germline ends. The CDR3 DNA reads TGTGCCTCGGCGGTGGGGGAGAGGGGTGGCTACACCTTC. It encodes CASAVGERGGYTF.

This clone has only a few counts. V usage is TRBV12-5 and J usage is TRBJ2-1; possibly TRBD1 or TRBD2 for D (6 bases each). With 3 bases removed from V and 8 bases from J, the gap between germline ends came to 20 bases. This CDR3 contains 16 residues. Germline CDR1 is LGHNT and CDR2 is FRNRAP. The CDR3 region is CASGFGGRDRLDEQFF. Here the CDR3 DNA reads TGTGCTAGTGGTTTCGGGGGCAGGGATAGGTTGGATGAGCAGTTCTTC.

The chain couples TRBV5-5 to TRBJ1-2; D ambiguous. V was pared by 3 bases and J by 9 bases, with 18 bases between. The CDR3 totals 14 residues. Germline V gene data show CDR1 as SGHKS and CDR2 as YYEKEE (reference sequence). CDR3 sequence (DNA): TGTGCCAGCAGCTCCCCCCGGGTCCCTGGGCGCTACACCTTC. Amino acids: CASSSPRVPGRYTF.